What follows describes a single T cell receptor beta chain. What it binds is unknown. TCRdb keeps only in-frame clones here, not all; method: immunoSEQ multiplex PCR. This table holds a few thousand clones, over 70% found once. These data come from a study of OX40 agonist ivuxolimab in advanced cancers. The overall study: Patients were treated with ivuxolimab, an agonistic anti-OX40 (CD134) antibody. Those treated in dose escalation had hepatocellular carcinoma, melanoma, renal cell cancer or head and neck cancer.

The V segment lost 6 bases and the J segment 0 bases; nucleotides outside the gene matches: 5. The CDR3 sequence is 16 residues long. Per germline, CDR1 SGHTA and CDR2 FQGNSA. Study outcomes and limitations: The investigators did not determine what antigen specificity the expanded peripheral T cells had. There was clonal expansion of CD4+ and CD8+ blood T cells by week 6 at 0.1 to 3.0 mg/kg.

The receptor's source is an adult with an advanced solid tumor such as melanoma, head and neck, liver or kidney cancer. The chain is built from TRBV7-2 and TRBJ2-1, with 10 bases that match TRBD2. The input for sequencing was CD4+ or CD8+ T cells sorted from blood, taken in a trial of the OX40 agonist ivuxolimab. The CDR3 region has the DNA TGTGCCAGCAGACGGACTAGCGGTATCTCCTACAATGAGCAGTTCTTC. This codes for CASRRTSGISYNEQFF.